This T cell receptor beta chain was identified in a study of OX40 agonist ivuxolimab in advanced cancers. Study context: Clinicians treated patients with ivuxolimab, an agonistic anti-OX40 (CD134) antibody. Ivuxolimab, which patients received intravenously every 2 weeks, was dosed at 0.01 to 10 mg/kg. A partial response was reached by three patients: one with hepatocellular carcinoma and two with cutaneous melanoma.

As concerns this clone: Its antigen is still unknown.

The V gene's germline CDR1 is SGHNT and CDR2 YYREEE (reference sequence). This CDR3 contains 11 residues. The V gene lost 4 bases and the J gene lost 7 bases, with 9 bases spanning the gap. Study findings and constraints: At doses 0.1 to 3.0 mg/kg, CD4+ and CD8+ clones expanded.

Assay used: immunoSEQ multiplex PCR; TCRdb lists only in-frame clones, some missing. The data hold thousands of clones, with 70% to 80% observed a single time. The J gene is TRBJ2-7, the V gene TRBV5-4; D unresolved. The sequence came from an adult with an advanced solid tumor such as melanoma, head and neck, liver or kidney cancer. The material sequenced was CD4+ or CD8+ T cells sorted from blood, taken in a trial of the OX40 agonist ivuxolimab. The CDR3 region has the DNA TGTGCCAGCAGCAGTGTGTGGGAGCAGTACTTC. Encoded protein: CASSSVWEQYF.